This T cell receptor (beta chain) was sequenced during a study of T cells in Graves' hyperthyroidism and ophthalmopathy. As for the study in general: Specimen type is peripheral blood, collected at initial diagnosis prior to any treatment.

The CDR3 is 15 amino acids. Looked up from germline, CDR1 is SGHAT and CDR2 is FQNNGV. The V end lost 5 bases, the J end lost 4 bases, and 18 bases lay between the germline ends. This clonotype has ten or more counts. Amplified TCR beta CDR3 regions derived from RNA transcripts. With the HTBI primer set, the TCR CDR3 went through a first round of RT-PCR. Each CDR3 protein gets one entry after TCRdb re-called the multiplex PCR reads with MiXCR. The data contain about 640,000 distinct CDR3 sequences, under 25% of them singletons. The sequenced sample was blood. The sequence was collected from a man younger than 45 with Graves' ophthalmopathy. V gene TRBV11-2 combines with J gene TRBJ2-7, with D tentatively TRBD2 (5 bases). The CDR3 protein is CASSLDERILYEQYF. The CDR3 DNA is TGTGCCAGCAGCCTGGACGAGCGGATACTGTACGAGCAGTACTTC.